This paragraph covers one T cell receptor beta chain sequence. V lost 0 bases to trimming and J lost 0 bases; unmatched junction nucleotides: 8. The CDR3 totals 17 residues. In germline, CDR1 is SGHRS, CDR2 YFSETQ. CD45RO+ cells were combined with CCR7-negative CD45RA+ TemRA cells to form CD8 memory. The record originates from a study of shared clonotypes between healthy human individuals. Only in-frame clones appear in the TCRdb table, and some are missing; sequencing was by immunoSEQ multiplex PCR. Of approximately 640,000 clones in the sample, less than 95% are singletons; the top ten hold 34%. The sequencing input was memory CD8+ T cells from PBMCs. Subset defined: CD45RO+ cells pooled with CCR7-negative TemRA cells. The chain uses TRBV5-1 and TRBJ1-2; 7 nucleotides match TRBD1. This clonotype originated in a man younger than 30 in good health. Some clones in this sample may be carry-over from other donors' samples. The CDR3 loop is CASSLVTGAPANYGYTF. DNA of the CDR3: TGCGCCAGCAGCTTGGTAACAGGGGCACCAGCTAACTATGGCTACACCTTC.